The 10 T cell receptor beta chains below were found in one sample sequenced in a study of regulatory T cells in long-lasting Graves disease. Regarding time point: newly diagnosed GD, antithyroid drugs for less than 3 months. Scientists built the TCR library using RNA that was extracted from PBMCs. Assembly of TCR beta libraries relied on iRepertoire HTBI primers together with Arm-PCR of CDR3 regions. A single record per CDR3 protein comes from TCRdb applying MiXCR to the multiplex PCR reads. The profile shows around 400,000 distinct CDR3 sequences, approximately 15% of them singletons. These data are also associated with another study on T cells in Graves' hyperthyroidism and ophthalmopathy.

The specimen was peripheral blood mononuclear cells (PBMCs), collected at new diagnosis, from a patient treated with antithyroid drugs. Source of these receptors: a woman between 40 and 55 years old with Graves disease.

This clonotype has only a few counts. The CDR3 here is CSVWTGGLDTEAFF. The CDR3 region has the DNA TGCAGCGTTTGGACAGGGGGTTTGGACACTGAAGCTTTCTTT. The chain links TRBV29-1 to TRBJ1-1; 10 bases align to TRBD1. Germline V gene sequence: CDR1 SQVTM, CDR2 ANQGSEA. The CDR3 is made up of 14 amino acids. Germline trimming cut 5 bases from V and 3 bases from J; bases unmatched to any gene: 6.

This clonotype was seen ten or more times. V and J are TRBV11-2 and TRBJ2-1; D is perhaps TRBD1 (6 bases). This CDR3 spans 18 amino acids. Per the germline V gene, CDR1 is SGHAT and CDR2 is FQNNGV. V lost 4 bases and J lost 8, with 27 bases in between. The chain's CDR3 is CASSSINRARGGLYEQFF. DNA of the CDR3: TGTGCCAGCAGCTCGATAAACAGGGCGCGCGGCGGTTTATATGAGCAGTTCTTC.

The table lists this clonotype with many counts. The CDR3: CASSGVGREMTQETQYF. The CDR3 bases are TGTGCCAGCAGCGGAGTAGGGCGGGAGATGACCCAAGAGACCCAGTACTTC. This sequence joins TRBV11-2 and TRBJ2-5, with 7 bases identical to TRBD2. Trimming took 5 bases from V and 1 from J; bases not matched to a gene: 13. Per the germline V gene, CDR1 is SGHAT and CDR2 is FQNNGV. The CDR3 has 17 residues.

At least ten counts were recorded for this clonotype. The chain couples TRBV29-1 to TRBJ1-1, with 10 bases aligning to TRBD1. This CDR3 comprises 15 residues. V dropped 7 bases and J dropped 5; count of bases not matched to a gene: 13. Germline CDR1 SQVTM, CDR2 ANQGSEA. The CDR3 DNA reads TGCAGCGCTCGGGCGGTGGACAGGGGGTTTACTGAAGCTTTCTTT. Translated: CSARAVDRGFTEAFF.

The J gene is TRBJ2-1, the V gene TRBV24-1, with TRBD2 matching 12 bases. The CDR3 has 15 residues. The V gene's germline CDR1 is KGHDR and CDR2 SFDVKD. The ends lost 4 bases at V and 5 bases at J; junction bases unmatched: 2. CDR3 region: CATSDWTSGDNEQFF. The CDR3 region has the DNA TGTGCCACCAGTGACTGGACTAGCGGGGACAATGAGCAGTTCTTC.

This clonotype was counted ten times or more. The rearrangement links TRBV2 to TRBJ2-1, with 9 bases matching TRBD1. The germline CDR1 and CDR2 sequences are SNHLY and FYNNEI. The V and J ends lost 4 bases and 7 bases, in that order; junction bases with no gene match: 5. The CDR3 spans 14 residues. CDR3 nucleotides: TGTGCCAGCAGTGGGGGGACAGGGTTGAATGAGCAGTTCTTC. Amino acids: CASSGGTGLNEQFF.

This clonotype was observed many times. The chain joins TRBV2 to TRBJ2-5, with a possible D match to TRBD2 (6 bases). The CDR3 consists of 13 residues. Per germline, CDR1 SNHLY and CDR2 FYNNEI. Trimming took off 9 bases at V and 5 bases at J, with 16 bases between the two ends. The CDR3 DNA is TGTGCCAGTAACGCGGGGACCGGTGAGACCCAGTACTTC. Translation: CASNAGTGETQYF.

The sample holds many counts of this clonotype. The V and J genes are TRBV28 and TRBJ2-3; 10 bases match TRBD1. Trimming at V came to 5 bases and at J to 0 bases, leaving 14 bases not matched to a gene. The CDR3 sequence is 19 residues long. Germline lookup yields CDR1 MDHEN and CDR2 SYDVKM. CDR3 bases: TGTGCCAGCAGTCCTTTACCGGGACAGGGGTCCTCTAGCACAGATACGCAGTATTTT. Protein product: CASSPLPGQGSSSTDTQYF. The entire variable domain, with the rest obtained from reference TRBV28 and TRBJ2-3, is as follows: DVKVTQSSRYLVKRTGEKVFLECVQDMDHENMFWYRQDPGLGLRLIYFSYDVKMKEKGDIPEGYSVSREKKERFSLILESASTNQTSMYLCASSPLPGQGSSSTDTQYFGPGTRLTVL.

This clonotype was detected ten times or more. The rearrangement uses TRBV2 and TRBJ2-7; 10 bases are shared with TRBD2. Per the germline V gene, CDR1 is SNHLY and CDR2 is FYNNEI. The CDR3 runs to 14 residues. Unmatched junction bases numbered 2, after V lost 5 bases and J lost 1 base. Here the CDR3 reads CASSQTSGSYEQYF. CDR3 nucleotides: TGTGCCAGCAGTCAGACTAGCGGGTCCTACGAGCAGTACTTC.

In the case of this clonotype: This could be a read error, since a much larger clone is one nucleotide away. Written as DNA, the CDR3 is TGTGCCTGGAGGGGACAGACGGTGCAGTACTTC. This encodes CAWRGQTVQYF. The V call is TRBV30, the J call TRBJ2-7; 7 bases align to TRBD1. CDR1 GTSNPN and CDR2 SVGIG come from the germline V gene (reference sequence). The CDR3 totals 11 residues. Trimming took 3 bases from V and 9 from J; bases not matched to a gene: 5.